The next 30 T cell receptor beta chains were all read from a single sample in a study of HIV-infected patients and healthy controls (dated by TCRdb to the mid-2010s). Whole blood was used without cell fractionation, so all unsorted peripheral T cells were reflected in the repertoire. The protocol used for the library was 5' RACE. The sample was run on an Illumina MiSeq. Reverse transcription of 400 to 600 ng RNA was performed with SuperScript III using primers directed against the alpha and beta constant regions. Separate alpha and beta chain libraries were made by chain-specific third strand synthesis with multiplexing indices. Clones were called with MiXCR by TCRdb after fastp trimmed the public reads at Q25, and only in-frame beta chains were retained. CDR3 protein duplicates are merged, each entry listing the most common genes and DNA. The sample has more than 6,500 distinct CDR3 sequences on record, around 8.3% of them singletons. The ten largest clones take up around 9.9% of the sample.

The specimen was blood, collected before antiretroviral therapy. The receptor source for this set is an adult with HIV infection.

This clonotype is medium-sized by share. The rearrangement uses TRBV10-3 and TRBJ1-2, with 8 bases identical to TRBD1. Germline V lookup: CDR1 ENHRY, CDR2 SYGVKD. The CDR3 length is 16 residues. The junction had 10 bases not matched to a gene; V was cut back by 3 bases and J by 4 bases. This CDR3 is CAISERIQGAAYGYTF. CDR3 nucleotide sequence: TGTGCCATCAGTGAAAGGATCCAGGGGGCAGCCTATGGCTACACCTTC.

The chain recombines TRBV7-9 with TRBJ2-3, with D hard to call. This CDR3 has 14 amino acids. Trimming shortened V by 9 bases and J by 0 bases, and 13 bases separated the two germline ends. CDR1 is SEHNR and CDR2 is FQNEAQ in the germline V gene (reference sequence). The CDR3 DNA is TGTGCCAGTTCGGACGGTACTAGCACAGATACGCAGTATTTT. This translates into CASSDGTSTDTQYF.

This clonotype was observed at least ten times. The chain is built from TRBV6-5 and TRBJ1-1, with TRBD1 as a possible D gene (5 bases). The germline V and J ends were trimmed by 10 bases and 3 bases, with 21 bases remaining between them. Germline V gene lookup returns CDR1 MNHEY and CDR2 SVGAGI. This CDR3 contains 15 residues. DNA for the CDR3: TGTGCCACCCTCGGAACGGGAGGGGCGGACACTGAAGCTTTCTTT. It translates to CATLGTGGADTEAFF.

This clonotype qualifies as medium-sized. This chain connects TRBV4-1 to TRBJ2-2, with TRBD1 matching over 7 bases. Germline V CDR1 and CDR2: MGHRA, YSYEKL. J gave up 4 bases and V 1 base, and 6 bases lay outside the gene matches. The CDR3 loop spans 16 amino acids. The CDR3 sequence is CASSQGPDRVTGELFF. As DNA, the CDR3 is TGCGCCAGCAGCCAAGGCCCCGACAGGGTCACCGGGGAGCTGTTTTTT.

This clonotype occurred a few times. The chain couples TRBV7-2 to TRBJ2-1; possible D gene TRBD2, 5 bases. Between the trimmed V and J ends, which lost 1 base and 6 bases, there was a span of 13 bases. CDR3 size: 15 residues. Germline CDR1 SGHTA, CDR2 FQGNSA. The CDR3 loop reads CASSLELVLSNEQFF. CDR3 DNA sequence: TGTGCCAGCAGCTTAGAACTAGTCCTATCCAATGAGCAGTTCTTC.

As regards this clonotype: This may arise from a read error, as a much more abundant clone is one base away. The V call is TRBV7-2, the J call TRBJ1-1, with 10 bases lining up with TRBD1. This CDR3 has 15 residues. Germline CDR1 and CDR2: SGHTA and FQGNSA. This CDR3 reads CSSSLGTGVGTEAFF. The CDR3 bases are TGTTCCAGCAGCCTAGGGACAGGGGTAGGGACTGAAGCTTTCTTT.

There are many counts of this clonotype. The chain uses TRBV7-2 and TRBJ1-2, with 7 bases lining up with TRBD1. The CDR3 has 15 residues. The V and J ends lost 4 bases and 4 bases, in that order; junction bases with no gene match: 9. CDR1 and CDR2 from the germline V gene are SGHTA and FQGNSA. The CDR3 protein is CASSSEGGAAYGYTF. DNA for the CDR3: TGTGCCAGCAGCTCCGAAGGGGGCGCGGCCTATGGCTACACCTTC.

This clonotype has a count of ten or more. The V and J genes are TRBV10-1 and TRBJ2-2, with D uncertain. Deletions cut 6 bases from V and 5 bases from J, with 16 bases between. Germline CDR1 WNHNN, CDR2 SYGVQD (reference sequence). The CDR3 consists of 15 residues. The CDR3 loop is CASSPGPLKTGELFF. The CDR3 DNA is TGCGCCAGCAGCCCGGGCCCTCTGAAGACCGGGGAGCTGTTTTTT.

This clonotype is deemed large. The CDR3 loop is CASSQDRLSAFF. The CDR3 DNA sequence: TGTGCCAGCAGCCAGGACAGGTTGTCGGCTTTCTTT. The chain carries TRBV14 and TRBJ1-1, with 7 bases lining up with TRBD1. The CDR3 has 12 amino acids. Germline V gene sequence: CDR1 SGHDN, CDR2 FVKESK. Germline trimming cut 3 bases from V and 11 bases from J; bases unmatched to any gene: 6.

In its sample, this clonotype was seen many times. The CDR3 DNA is TGCAGCGTGGCCTTGGCGGCTGTCACAGATACGCAGTATTTT. Translated: CSVALAAVTDTQYF. This rearrangement joins TRBV29-1 to TRBJ2-3; D gene ambiguous. This CDR3 comprises 14 residues. Trimming left V 6 bases short and J 2 bases short, with 15 bases between. Germline CDR1 and CDR2: SQVTM and ANQGSEA.

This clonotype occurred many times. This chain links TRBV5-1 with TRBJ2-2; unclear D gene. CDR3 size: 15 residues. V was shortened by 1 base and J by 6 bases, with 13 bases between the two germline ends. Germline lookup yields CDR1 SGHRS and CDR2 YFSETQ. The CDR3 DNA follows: TGCGCCAGCAGCTTGAGTGGGGTTTTGCCCGGGGAGCTGTTTTTT. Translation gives CASSLSGVLPGELFF.

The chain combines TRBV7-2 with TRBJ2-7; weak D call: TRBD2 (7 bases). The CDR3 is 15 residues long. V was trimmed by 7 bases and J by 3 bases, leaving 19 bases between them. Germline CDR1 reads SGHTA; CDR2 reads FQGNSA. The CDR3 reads CASIQRGGRYYEQYF. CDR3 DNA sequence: TGTGCCAGCATCCAGAGGGGGGGGCGATACTACGAGCAGTACTTC.

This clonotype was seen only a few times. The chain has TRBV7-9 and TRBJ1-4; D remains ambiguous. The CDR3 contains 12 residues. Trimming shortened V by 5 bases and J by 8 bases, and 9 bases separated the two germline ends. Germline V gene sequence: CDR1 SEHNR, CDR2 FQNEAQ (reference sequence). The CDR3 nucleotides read TGTGCCAGCAGCCCCCCTGCGGAAAAACTGTTTTTT. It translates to CASSPPAEKLFF.

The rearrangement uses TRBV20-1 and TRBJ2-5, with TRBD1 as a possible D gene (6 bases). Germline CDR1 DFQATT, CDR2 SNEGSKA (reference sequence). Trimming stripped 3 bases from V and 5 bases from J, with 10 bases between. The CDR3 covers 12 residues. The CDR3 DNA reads TGCAGTGCTAGGACAGGTCGTGAGACCCAGTACTTC. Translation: CSARTGRETQYF.

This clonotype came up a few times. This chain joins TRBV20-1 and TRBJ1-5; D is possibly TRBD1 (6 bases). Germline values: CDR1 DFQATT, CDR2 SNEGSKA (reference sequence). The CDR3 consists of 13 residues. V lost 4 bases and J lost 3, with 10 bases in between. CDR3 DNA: TGCAGTGCTATTTGGGGGCCCAATCAGCCCCAGCATTTT. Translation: CSAIWGPNQPQHF.

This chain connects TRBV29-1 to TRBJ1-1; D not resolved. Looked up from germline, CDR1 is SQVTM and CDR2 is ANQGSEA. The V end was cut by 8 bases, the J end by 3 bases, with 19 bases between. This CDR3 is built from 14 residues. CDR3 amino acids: CSTPGRQAHTEAFF. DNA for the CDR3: TGCAGCACCCCCGGGCGGCAGGCGCACACTGAAGCTTTCTTT.

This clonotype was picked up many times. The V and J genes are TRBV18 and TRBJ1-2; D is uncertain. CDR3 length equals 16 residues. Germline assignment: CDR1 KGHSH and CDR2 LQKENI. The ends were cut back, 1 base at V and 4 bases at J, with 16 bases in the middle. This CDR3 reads CASSPHSPQNAYGYTF. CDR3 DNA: TGTGCCAGCTCACCACACTCGCCACAGAATGCCTATGGCTACACCTTC.

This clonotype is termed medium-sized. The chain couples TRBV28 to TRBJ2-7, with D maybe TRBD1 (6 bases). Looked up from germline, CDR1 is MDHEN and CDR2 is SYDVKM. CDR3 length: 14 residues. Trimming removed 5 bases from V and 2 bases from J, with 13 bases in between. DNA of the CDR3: TGTGCCAGCAGTCCCGACAGGCCGACCTACGAGCAGTACTTC. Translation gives CASSPDRPTYEQYF.

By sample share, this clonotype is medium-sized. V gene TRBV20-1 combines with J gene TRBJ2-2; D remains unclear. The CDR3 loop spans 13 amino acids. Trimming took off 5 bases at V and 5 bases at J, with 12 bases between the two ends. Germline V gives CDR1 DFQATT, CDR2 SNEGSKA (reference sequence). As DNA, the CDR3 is TGCAGTGCTCTGCTACGGGTGACCGGGGAGCTGTTTTTT. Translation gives CSALLRVTGELFF.

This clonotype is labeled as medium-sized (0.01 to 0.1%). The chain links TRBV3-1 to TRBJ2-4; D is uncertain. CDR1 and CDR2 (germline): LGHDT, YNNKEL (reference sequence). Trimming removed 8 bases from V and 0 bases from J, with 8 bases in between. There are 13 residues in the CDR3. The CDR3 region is CASGQLAKNIQYF. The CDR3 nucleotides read TGTGCCAGCGGGCAGTTAGCCAAAAACATTCAGTACTTC.

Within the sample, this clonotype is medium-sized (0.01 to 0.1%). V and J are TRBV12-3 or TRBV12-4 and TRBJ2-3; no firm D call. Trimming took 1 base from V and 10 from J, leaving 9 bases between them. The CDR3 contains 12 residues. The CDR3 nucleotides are TGTGCCAGCAGTTTAGGGGCCCCTCCGCAGTATTTT. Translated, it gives CASSLGAPPQYF.

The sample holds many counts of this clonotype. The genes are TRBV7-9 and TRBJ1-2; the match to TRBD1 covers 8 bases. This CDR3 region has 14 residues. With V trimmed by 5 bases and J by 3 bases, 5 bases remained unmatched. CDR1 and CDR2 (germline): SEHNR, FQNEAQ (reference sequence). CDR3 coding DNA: TGTGCCAGCAGCGTGGGACAGGCGTACTATGGCTACACCTTC. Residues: CASSVGQAYYGYTF.

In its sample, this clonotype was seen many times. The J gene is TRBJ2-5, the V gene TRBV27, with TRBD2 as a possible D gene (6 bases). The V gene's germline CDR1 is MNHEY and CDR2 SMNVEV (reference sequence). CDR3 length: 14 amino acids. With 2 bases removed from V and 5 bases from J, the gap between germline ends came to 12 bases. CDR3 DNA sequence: TGTGCCAGCAGTTTAGGCAGGGCGGGGGAGACCCAGTACTTC. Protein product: CASSLGRAGETQYF.

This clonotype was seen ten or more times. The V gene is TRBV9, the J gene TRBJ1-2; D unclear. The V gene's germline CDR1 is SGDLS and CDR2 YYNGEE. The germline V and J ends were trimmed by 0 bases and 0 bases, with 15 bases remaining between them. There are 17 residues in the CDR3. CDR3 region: CASSVDPNRPPNYGYTF. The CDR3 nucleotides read TGTGCCAGCAGCGTAGATCCTAACCGCCCCCCTAACTATGGCTACACCTTC.

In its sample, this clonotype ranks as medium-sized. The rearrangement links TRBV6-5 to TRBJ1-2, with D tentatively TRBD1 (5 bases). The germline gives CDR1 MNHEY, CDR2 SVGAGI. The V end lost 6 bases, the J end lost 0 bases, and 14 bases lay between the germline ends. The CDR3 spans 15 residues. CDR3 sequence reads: CASSTVTGSNYGYTF. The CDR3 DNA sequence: TGTGCCAGCAGCACCGTTACAGGTTCTAACTATGGCTACACCTTC.

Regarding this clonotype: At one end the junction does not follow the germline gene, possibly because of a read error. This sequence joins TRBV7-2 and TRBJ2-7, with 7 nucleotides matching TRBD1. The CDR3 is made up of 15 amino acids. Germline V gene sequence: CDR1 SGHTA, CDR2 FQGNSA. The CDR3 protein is CASSLPQGLAYEQYF. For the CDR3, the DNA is TGTGCCAGCAGCTTACCACAGGGGCTAGCCTATGAGCAGTACTTC.

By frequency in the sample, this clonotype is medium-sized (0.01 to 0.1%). The chain's CDR3 is CASSLLGSGYTF. The CDR3 nucleotides are TGTGCCAGCAGTCTGTTGGGCAGTGGCTACACCTTC. V gene TRBV28 combines with J gene TRBJ1-2; no clear D gene. The CDR3 has 12 residues. V lost 5 bases to trimming and J lost 7 bases, with 11 bases between them. Germline V CDR1 and CDR2: MDHEN, SYDVKM.

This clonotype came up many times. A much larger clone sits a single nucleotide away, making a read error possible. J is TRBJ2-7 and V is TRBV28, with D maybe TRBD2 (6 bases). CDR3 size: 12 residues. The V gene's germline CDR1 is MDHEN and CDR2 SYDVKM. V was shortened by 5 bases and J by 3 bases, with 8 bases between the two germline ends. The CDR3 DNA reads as TGTGCCAGCAGTACGGGGGACTACGAGCAGTACTTC. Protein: CASSTGDYEQYF.

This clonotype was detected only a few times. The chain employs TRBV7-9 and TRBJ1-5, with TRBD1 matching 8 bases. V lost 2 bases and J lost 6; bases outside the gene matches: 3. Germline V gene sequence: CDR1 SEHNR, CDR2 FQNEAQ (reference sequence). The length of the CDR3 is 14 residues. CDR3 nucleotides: TGTGCCAGCAGCTTACAGGGGGCAGGTCAGCCCCAGCATTTT. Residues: CASSLQGAGQPQHF.

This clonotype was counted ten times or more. CDR3 residues: CASSPAWFGSSGHQPGETQYF. The CDR3 DNA sequence: TGTGCCAGCTCACCAGCGTGGTTTGGAAGCTCAGGACACCAGCCCGGGGAGACCCAGTACTTC. The rearrangement links TRBV18 to TRBJ2-5; D might be TRBD1 (5 bases). V lost 2 bases and J lost 5, with 33 bases in between. The CDR3 has 21 amino acids. The germline CDR1 and CDR2 sequences are KGHSH and LQKENI.